This paragraph covers one T cell receptor beta chain sequence. Its antigen is still unknown. V lost 3 bases to trimming and J lost 2 bases, with 10 bases between them. This CDR3 has 14 amino acids. CDR1 is MGHRA, CDR2 YSYEKL, per germline. This record belongs to a study of shared clonotypes between healthy human individuals. As for the study in general: CD4 naive and memory got three plates each, CD8 naive two, CD8 memory one. Regarding the study as a whole: Compared with memory subsets, naive subsets generally had larger estimated richness.

Assay execution proceeded at the deep level. The table came from immunoSEQ multiplex PCR; TCRdb's copy has only in-frame clones and leaves some out. The sample gives over 300,000 clones, more than 75% of which show up once; 15% to 20% is in the top ten. The CD8 memory fraction combined CD45RO+ cells with TemRA cells (CCR7-negative CD45RA+). This receptor was identified in a man younger than 35 in good health. The material sequenced was memory CD8+ T cells sorted from blood. Subset described: CD45RO+ cells pooled with CCR7-negative TemRA cells. V usage is TRBV4-1 and J usage is TRBJ2-5; D is unclear. CDR3 residues: CASSQGFLQETQYF. Written as DNA, the CDR3 is TGCGCCAGCAGCCAGGGTTTTCTACAAGAGACCCAGTACTTC.